These 7 T cell receptor beta chains were sequenced from one sample in a study of identical twins. TCRdb re-derived calls from the 5' RACE reads in MiXCR, one entry per CDR3 protein. Here the sample spans 200,000 to 250,000 distinct CDR3 sequences, 6% to 7% being singletons. In addition, the sample was reused for a study of T cells expressing NK-cell markers.

The material sequenced was CD8+ T cells sorted from blood. The receptors derive from a woman between 18 and 29 years old in good health.

The V gene is TRBV4-1, the J gene TRBJ2-2, with D possibly being TRBD2 (6 bases). This CDR3 is 12 amino acids long. The V gene lost 7 bases and the J gene lost 5 bases, with 8 bases spanning the gap. Germline CDR1 and CDR2: MGHRA and YSYEKL. CDR3 sequence (DNA): TGCGCCAGCACCGCGGGGACCGGGGAGCTGTTTTTT. As protein: CASTAGTGELFF.

The V gene is TRBV7-9, the J gene TRBJ1-2, with a tentative D call TRBD1 (6 bases). There are 15 residues in the CDR3. CDR1 SEHNR and CDR2 FQNEAQ come from the germline V gene (reference sequence). V lost 4 bases to trimming and J lost 2 bases, with 14 bases between them. CDR3 in amino acids: CASSSPKQGNYGYTF. DNA for the CDR3: TGTGCCAGCAGCTCCCCGAAACAGGGAAACTATGGCTACACCTTC.

There are a few counts of this clonotype. This rearrangement joins TRBV7-9 to TRBJ2-1; 14 bases are a match to TRBD2. The V gene's germline CDR1 is SEHNR and CDR2 FQNEAQ (reference sequence). CDR3 length equals 16 residues. J was trimmed by 11 bases and V by 0 bases; bases with no gene match: 6. The CDR3 reads CASSLAAGTSGGKQFF. The CDR3 DNA is TGTGCCAGCAGCTTAGCAGCGGGGACTAGCGGGGGAAAGCAGTTCTTC.

In this sample, this clonotype turned up many times. The chain has TRBV5-6 and TRBJ2-5; possibly TRBD2 for D (5 bases). The CDR3 length is 16 residues. Trimming stripped 5 bases from V and 1 base from J, with 18 bases between. CDR1 is SGHDT, CDR2 YYEEEE, per germline. The CDR3 loop is CASSPSQTGSQETQYF. DNA of the CDR3: TGTGCCAGCAGTCCCTCCCAAACGGGGTCCCAAGAGACCCAGTACTTC.

This clonotype was observed at least ten times. This chain connects TRBV5-1 to TRBJ2-5, with 7 bases identical to TRBD1. With 1 base clipped from V and 3 bases from J, the junction kept 3 bases outside the gene matches. Germline CDR1 and CDR2: SGHRS and YFSETQ. The CDR3 length is 14 residues. DNA for the CDR3: TGCGCCAGCAGCTTGTTAACAGGGGAAGAGACCCAGTACTTC. This sequence encodes CASSLLTGEETQYF. The full variable domain, in which reference TRBV5-1 and TRBJ2-5 provide the parts outside the CDR3, is KAGVTQTPRYLIKTRGQQVTLSCSPISGHRSVSWYQQTPGQGLQFLFEYFSETQRNKGNFPGRFSGRQFSNSRSEMNVSTLELGDSALYLCASSLLTGEETQYFGPGTRLLVL.

A few counts support this clonotype. The chain has TRBV10-3 and TRBJ2-5; maybe TRBD2 (5 bases). The CDR3 sequence is 16 residues long. V shed 7 bases and J shed 2 bases, with 20 bases lying between them. In germline, CDR1 is ENHRY, CDR2 SYGVKD. CDR3 bases: TGTGCCATCACCTGCCAGGAGGCAGATAGACAAGAGACCCAGTACTTC. The encoded protein is CAITCQEADRQETQYF.

This clonotype was seen a few times. The chain joins TRBV2 to TRBJ2-2; TRBD1 matches at 10 bases. The CDR3 is 15 residues long. V lost 10 bases and J lost 1; bases outside the gene matches: 6. The germline gives CDR1 SNHLY, CDR2 FYNNEI. CDR3 bases: TGTGCCATCTCTCGGACAGGGGGGAACACCGGGGAGCTGTTTTTT. Its translation: CAISRTGGNTGELFF. The whole variable domain, remainder taken from reference TRBV2 and TRBJ2-2, is EPEVTQTPSHQVTQMGQEVILRCVPISNHLYFYWYRQILGQKVEFLVSFYNNEISEKSEIFDDQFSVERPDGSNFTLKIRSTKLEDSAMYFCAISRTGGNTGELFFGEGSRLTVL.